The next 7 T cell receptor beta chains were all read from a single sample in a study of cytomegalovirus exposure and HLA in healthy donors. The PCR made use of 60 Vbeta and 13 Jbeta primers. Profiled with immunoSEQ multiplex PCR; TCRdb holds only in-frame clones, not every one. The sample is made up of about 90,000 clones, and the top ten hold roughly 3.5% of it. The sample was PBMCs. The source is a woman aged 30 to 39 in good health and CMV-seronegative.

V is TRBV28 and J is TRBJ1-1, with 7 positions matching TRBD1. This CDR3 is 14 amino acids long. The germline CDR1 and CDR2 sequences are MDHEN and SYDVKM. V dropped 6 bases and J dropped 4; count of bases not matched to a gene: 8. CDR3 in amino acids: CASRGRGFGTEAFF. In nucleotides, the CDR3 is TGTGCCAGCAGGGGCAGGGGGTTTGGCACTGAAGCTTTCTTT.

The V and J genes are TRBV6-1 and TRBJ2-7, with 10 nucleotides matching TRBD1. The CDR3 covers 15 residues. CDR1 MNHNS and CDR2 SASEGT come from the germline V gene. Trimming took 6 bases from V and 0 from J; bases not matched to a gene: 5. The CDR3 loop is CASRPGQGSSYEQYF. CDR3 in DNA: TGTGCCAGCAGGCCGGGACAGGGGAGCTCCTACGAGCAGTACTTC.

The chain combines TRBV4-1 with TRBJ1-3, with 9 bases identical to TRBD1. V was clipped by 1 base and J by 3 bases; unmatched bases: 10. The CDR3 runs to 18 residues. Germline V gene lookup returns CDR1 MGHRA and CDR2 YSYEKL. The DNA for the CDR3 is TGCGCCAGCAGCCAAGGGGCTCTAGGACAGGGGTTTGGAAACACCATATATTTT. This codes for CASSQGALGQGFGNTIYF.

This sequence joins TRBV7-9 and TRBJ2-2; 7 bases line up with TRBD1. The CDR3 is made up of 15 amino acids. Germline V CDR1 and CDR2: SEHNR, FQNEAQ (reference sequence). With V trimmed by 5 bases and J by 2 bases, 5 bases remained unmatched. CDR3 region: CASSPGTDNTGELFF. The CDR3 region has the DNA TGTGCCAGCAGCCCGGGGACAGATAACACCGGGGAGCTGTTTTTT.

The rearrangement joins TRBV6-5 to TRBJ1-5; D is perhaps TRBD1 (5 bases). The V gene's germline CDR1 is MNHEY and CDR2 SVGAGI. This CDR3 is 14 amino acids long. Trimming removed 6 bases from V and 2 bases from J, with 11 bases in between. Written as DNA, the CDR3 is TGTGCCAGCAGGGCCGACAGTCGCAATCAGCCCCAGCATTTT. Protein: CASRADSRNQPQHF.

The chain recombines TRBV29-1 with TRBJ2-2; 7 nucleotides align to TRBD1. Germline V gives CDR1 SQVTM, CDR2 ANQGSEA. The CDR3 has 15 amino acids. V lost 5 bases to trimming and J lost 4 bases; unmatched junction nucleotides: 10. The CDR3 DNA is TGCAGCGTTACCGGGCGACAGGGAAGCACCGGGGAGCTGTTTTTT. Translation: CSVTGRQGSTGELFF.

The chain carries TRBV21-1 and TRBJ1-5. TRBV21-1 is noted as a pseudogene. The CDR3 is 15 residues long. The CDR3 protein is CASSKVGEGGQPQHF. CDR3 coding DNA: TGTGCCAGCAGCAAAGTCGGAGAGGGAGGTCAGCCCCAGCATTTT.